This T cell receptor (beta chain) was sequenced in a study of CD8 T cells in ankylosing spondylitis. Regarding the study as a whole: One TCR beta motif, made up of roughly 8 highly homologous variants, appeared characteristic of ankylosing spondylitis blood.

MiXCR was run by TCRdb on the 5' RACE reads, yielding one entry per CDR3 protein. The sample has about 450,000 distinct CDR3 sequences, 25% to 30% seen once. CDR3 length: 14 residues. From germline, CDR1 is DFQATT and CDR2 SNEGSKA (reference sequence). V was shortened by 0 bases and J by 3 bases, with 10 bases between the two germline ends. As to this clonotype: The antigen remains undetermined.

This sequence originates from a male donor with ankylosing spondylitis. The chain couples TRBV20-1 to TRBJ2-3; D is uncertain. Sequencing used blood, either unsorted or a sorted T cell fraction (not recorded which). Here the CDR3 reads CSARDSLLTDTQYF. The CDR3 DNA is TGCAGTGCTAGAGACAGCCTCCTAACAGATACGCAGTATTTT.